This is a list of T cell receptor beta chains from one sample in a study of OX40 agonist ivuxolimab in advanced cancers. TCRdb's table, derived via immunoSEQ multiplex PCR, lists solely in-frame clones and lacks some. The data show tens of thousands of clones, around 87% seen once. The sequences come from CD4+ or CD8+ T cells sorted from blood, collected in a trial of the OX40 agonist ivuxolimab. Receptors were obtained from an adult with an advanced solid tumor such as melanoma, head and neck, liver or kidney cancer. Both conserved end residues are part of each CDR3.

CDR3 protein	J gene	CDR3 length	V gene
CAIERQYTSNQPQHF	TRBJ1-5	15	TRBV10-3
CASSQDQGRNYGYTF	TRBJ1-2	15	TRBV4-3
CASSAESPDEAFF	TRBJ1-1	13	TRBV2
CAIYGGGTGELFF	TRBJ2-2	13	TRBV19
CASSAGQLAPGELFF	TRBJ2-2	15	TRBV2
CASKILGGNTTAFF	TRBJ1-1	14	TRBV5-4
CASSSNSVGASYNEQFF	TRBJ2-1	17	TRBV7-9
CASSESGSPHQPQHF	TRBJ1-5	15	TRBV9
CASSEEGLAGAQQYF	TRBJ2-3	15	TRBV14
CASGRSSYEQYF	TRBJ2-7	12	TRBV9
CASSSTRLAGANRAWDTDTQYF	TRBJ2-3	22	TRBV7-6
CASSKVVGGEQYF	TRBJ2-7	13	TRBV21-1
CASTRDPAYEQYF	TRBJ2-7	13	TRBV27
CAGRTGATEAFF	TRBJ1-1	12	TRBV19
CASSYKGGGTEAFF	TRBJ1-1	14	TRBV6-5
CASSLGTIDEQYF	TRBJ2-7	13	TRBV13
CASSLASGNQPQHF	TRBJ1-5	14	TRBV7-6
CASSDAQGSYGYTF	TRBJ1-2	14	TRBV9
CASSQEPKSATNEKLFF	TRBJ1-4	17	TRBV4-3
CASSPSSTDTQYF	TRBJ2-3	13	TRBV13
CASTWPSPLHF	TRBJ1-6	11	TRBV10-1
CASNHLKDDLYGYTF	TRBJ1-2	15	TRBV4-1
CASSLFSLEGYTF	TRBJ1-2	13	TRBV11-2
CASSLGTGTNTEAFF	TRBJ1-1	15	TRBV7-8
CASKRTGDLYEQYF	TRBJ2-7	14	TRBV7-2
CAASGNTIYF	TRBJ1-3	10	TRBV10-3
CSVRPSGTGELFF	TRBJ2-2	13	TRBV29-1
CASSIEGLNTGELFF	TRBJ2-2	15	TRBV19